This T cell receptor (beta chain) derives from a study of Tregs in tolerant kidney transplant recipients. Whole-study findings and limits: In tolerant patients, donor-specific Tregs outgrew total Tregs, suggesting antigen-driven expansion. No direct test of biological reproducibility was done here.

Libraries were prepared by immunoSEQ multiplex PCR; TCRdb keeps only in-frame clonotypes and omits some of them. The table has approximately 90,000 clones, 93% seen once. A word on this clone: What it binds is not known.

Mixed chimerism was transient after nonmyeloablative marrow transplants from related graft donors. The CDR3 extends over 15 amino acids. V shed 4 bases and J shed 3 bases, with 12 bases lying between them. Germline loops: CDR1 MNHNS, CDR2 SASEGT. The rearrangement uses TRBV6-1 and TRBJ2-2, with D perhaps TRBD1 (6 bases). This material consisted of CD4+ T cells from blood (PBMCs), taken 12 months after the transplant. The sequence derives from a human patient who received a combined kidney and bone marrow transplant. T cells may partly derive from the graft donor. In nucleotides, the CDR3 is TGTGCCAGCAGTGCCCGGACAGCTTACACCGGGGAGCTGTTTTTT. This sequence encodes CASSARTAYTGELFF.